These 11 T cell receptor beta chains were all obtained from the same sample, sequenced in a study of blood T cells in healthy people across ages. Alongside a J-beta primer mix, a sample-barcoded 5' primer served in a second PCR lasting roughly 7 to 11 cycles. Via MiXCR, TCRdb re-called the 5' RACE reads, giving one row per CDR3 protein. The data show around 520,000 distinct CDR3 sequences, about 28% seen once. The same data also went into a second study, on T cells of mothers and their children.

The sequenced sample was blood. The receptors here all came from a boy younger than 10 in good health.

A few counts support this clonotype. The rearrangement links TRBV29-1 to TRBJ2-3; unclear D gene. The CDR3 has 13 residues. Per the germline V gene, CDR1 is SQVTM and CDR2 is ANQGSEA. V lost 4 bases to trimming and J lost 6 bases, with 14 bases between them. The CDR3 loop reads CSVGTLLVDTQYF. The DNA for the CDR3 is TGCAGCGTTGGGACCCTATTAGTCGATACGCAGTATTTT.

This clonotype was detected only a few times. The V call is TRBV10-3, the J call TRBJ1-2, with D maybe TRBD1 (5 bases). Germline lookup yields CDR1 ENHRY and CDR2 SYGVKD. This CDR3 has 14 residues. Deletions cut 2 bases from V and 8 bases from J, with 15 bases between. CDR3 loop: CAISEQEGARGYTF. The CDR3 coding sequence is TGTGCCATCAGTGAGCAGGAAGGGGCGAGAGGCTACACCTTC.

This clonotype was counted many times. CDR3 in DNA: TGCAGTGCTAGGGAGGCTCCCAGGTGGGAGCAGTACTTC. It is translated as CSAREAPRWEQYF. This chain connects TRBV20-1 to TRBJ2-7, with D possibly matching TRBD2 (5 bases). The V end lost 3 bases, the J end lost 7 bases, and 16 bases lay between the germline ends. The germline gives CDR1 DFQATT, CDR2 SNEGSKA (reference sequence). This CDR3 region has 13 residues.

This clonotype was found a few times. A junction boundary mismatches the germline segment, possibly from a read error. V and J are TRBV7-7 and TRBJ2-3; the D is unclear. Germline-derived CDR1 and CDR2 are SSHAT and FNYEAQ (reference sequence). There are 14 residues in the CDR3. For the CDR3, the DNA is TGTGCTAGCAGCTATGGCTCGGGCACAGATACGCAGTATTTT. It specifies CASSYGSGTDTQYF.

As regards this clonotype: A much more abundant neighbour one base away suggests this may be a read error. V usage is TRBV20-1 and J usage is TRBJ2-2; D is perhaps TRBD1 (5 bases). This CDR3 is 14 amino acids long. The germline V gene encodes CDR1 DFQATT and CDR2 SNEGSKA (reference sequence). V dropped 5 bases and J dropped 7 bases, with 17 bases sitting between them. This CDR3 reads CSADGPRGSGELFF. In DNA form, the CDR3 reads TGCAGTGCTGATGGCCCAAGGGGAAGCGGGGAGCTGTTTTTT.

The chain uses TRBV5-5 and TRBJ2-3; D is unresolved. Germline loops: CDR1 SGHKS, CDR2 YYEKEE (reference sequence). The germline V and J ends were trimmed by 1 base and 3 bases, with 6 bases remaining between them. The CDR3 runs to 13 residues. The chain's CDR3 is CASSLLRTDTQYF. Written as DNA, the CDR3 is TGTGCCAGCAGCTTGTTGCGGACAGATACGCAGTATTTT.

V usage is TRBV6-6 and J usage is TRBJ1-6; tentatively, D is TRBD1 (6 bases). The CDR3 runs 16 residues. V was cut by 6 bases and J by 4 bases, with 16 bases left in between. Germline loops: CDR1 MNHNY, CDR2 SVGAGI (reference sequence). The CDR3 is CASSQTDSLYNSPLHF. For the CDR3, the DNA is TGTGCCAGCAGCCAGACGGACAGCCTATATAATTCACCCCTCCACTTT.

This rearrangement joins TRBV2 to TRBJ2-7; 10 bases align to TRBD2. Germline-derived CDR1 and CDR2 are SNHLY and FYNNEI. V dropped 6 bases and J dropped 5; count of bases not matched to a gene: 4. The CDR3 totals 13 residues. This CDR3 is CASRGLATHEQYF. DNA for the CDR3: TGTGCCAGCAGGGGACTAGCGACTCACGAGCAGTACTTC.

The rearrangement links TRBV11-2 to TRBJ1-2, with unresolved D. Trimming took off 1 base at V and 7 bases at J, with 10 bases between the two ends. The CDR3 runs to 13 residues. The V gene's germline CDR1 is SGHAT and CDR2 FQNNGV. In DNA, the CDR3 is TGTGCCAGCAGCTTAGGTCGACACAGTGGCTACACCTTC. Translated: CASSLGRHSGYTF.

The table lists this clonotype with many counts. This chain links TRBV29-1 with TRBJ2-7; 9 bases agree with TRBD1. Trimming took 0 bases from V and 6 from J; bases not matched to a gene: 6. This CDR3 spans 14 amino acids. Germline V lookup: CDR1 SQVTM, CDR2 ANQGSEA. The CDR3 DNA follows: TGCAGCGTTGAAGATCACAGGGGGCTCGGCGAGCAGTACTTC. Translated: CSVEDHRGLGEQYF.

This clonotype was seen more than once but under ten times. The CDR3 sequence: CASRRGTVSDYEQYF. Here the CDR3 DNA reads TGTGCCAGCAGACGAGGGACAGTCTCAGACTACGAGCAGTACTTC. The J gene is TRBJ2-7, the V gene TRBV6-5, with 7 bases fitting TRBD1. Unmatched junction bases numbered 11, after V lost 6 bases and J lost 3 bases. The V gene's germline CDR1 is MNHEY and CDR2 SVGAGI. The CDR3 is 15 amino acids.